Given below is one TCR beta chain in context. The data derive from a study of cytomegalovirus exposure and HLA in healthy donors. PCR was performed using 60 Vbeta and 13 Jbeta primers. Repertoires were generated with immunoSEQ multiplex PCR, while TCRdb's copy carries only in-frame clones and drops some. This sample has 85,000 to 130,000 clones, with 60% to 80% found just once. The CDR3 is 16 residues long. Trimming left V 0 bases short and J 0 bases short, with 8 bases between. Germline CDR1 LGHNA, CDR2 YSLEER. Material: PBMCs. This clonotype originated in a boy aged 5-17 years in good health and CMV-seronegative. V is TRBV4-3 and J is TRBJ2-2; D unclear. CDR3 amino acids: CASSQDIRANTGELFF. The DNA for the CDR3 is TGCGCCAGCAGCCAAGATATCCGCGCGAACACCGGGGAGCTGTTTTTT.